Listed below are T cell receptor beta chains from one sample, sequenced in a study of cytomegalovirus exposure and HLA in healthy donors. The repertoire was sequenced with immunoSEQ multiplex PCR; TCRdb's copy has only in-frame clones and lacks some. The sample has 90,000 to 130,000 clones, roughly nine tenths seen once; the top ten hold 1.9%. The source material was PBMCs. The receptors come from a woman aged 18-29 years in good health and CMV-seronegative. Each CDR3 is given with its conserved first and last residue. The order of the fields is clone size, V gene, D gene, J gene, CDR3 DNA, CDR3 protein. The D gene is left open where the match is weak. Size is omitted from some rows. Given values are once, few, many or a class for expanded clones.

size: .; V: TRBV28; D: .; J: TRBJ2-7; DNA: TGTGCCAGCAATGACAGGTCCTCCGGCGAGCAGTACTTC; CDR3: CASNDRSSGEQYF
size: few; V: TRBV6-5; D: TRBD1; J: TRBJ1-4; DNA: TGTGCCAGCAGAAGGACGGGACAGAAGCACGAAAAACTGTTTTTT; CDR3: CASRRTGQKHEKLFF
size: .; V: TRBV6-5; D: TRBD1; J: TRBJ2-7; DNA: TGTGCCAGCACCTCGGACAGGGGGCCGGCTGAGCAGTACTTC; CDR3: CASTSDRGPAEQYF
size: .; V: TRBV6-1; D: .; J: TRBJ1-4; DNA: TGTGCCAGCATCTCTGACAGTAGGGAAAAACTGTTTTTT; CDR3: CASISDSREKLFF
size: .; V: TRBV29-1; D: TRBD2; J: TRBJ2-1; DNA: TGCAGCGTTGCAGGGACTAGCGGGAGCAATGAGCAGTTCTTC; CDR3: CSVAGTSGSNEQFF
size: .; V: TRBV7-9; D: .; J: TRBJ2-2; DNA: TGTGCCAGCGGTTATGCAGCCGGGGAGCTGTTTTTT; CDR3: CASGYAAGELFF
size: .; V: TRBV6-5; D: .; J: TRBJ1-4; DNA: TGTGCCAGCAGCTTGACAGGAAGTTTTGAAAAACTGTTTTTT; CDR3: CASSLTGSFEKLFF
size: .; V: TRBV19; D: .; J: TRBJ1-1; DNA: TGTGCCAGTACTTTTGTCCCCCCCGGGGAGAACACTGAAGCTTTCTTT; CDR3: CASTFVPPGENTEAFF
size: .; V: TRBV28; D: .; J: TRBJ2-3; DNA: TGTGCCAGCAGTTCCCCAAGAACATCCTCCGACACAGATACGCAGTATTTT; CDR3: CASSSPRTSSDTDTQYF
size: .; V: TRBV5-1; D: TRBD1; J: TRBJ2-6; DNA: TGCGCCAGCAGCCAAACCGGGACAGCTAGCCCTGGGGCCAACGTCCTGACTTTC; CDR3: CASSQTGTASPGANVLTF
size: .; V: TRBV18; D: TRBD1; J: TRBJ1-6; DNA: TGTGCCAGCTCACCACTTGGGACAGGGGGCGGTATCTATAATTCACCCCTCCACTTT; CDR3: CASSPLGTGGGIYNSPLHF
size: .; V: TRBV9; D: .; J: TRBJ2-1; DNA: TGTGCCAGCAGCGGAGGATTAGGAGGACTGTACAATGAGCAGTTCTTC; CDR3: CASSGGLGGLYNEQFF
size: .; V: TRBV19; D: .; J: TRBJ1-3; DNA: TGTGCCAGTAGCCGTCTCGGGGTCGAGGGAAACACCATATATTTT; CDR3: CASSRLGVEGNTIYF
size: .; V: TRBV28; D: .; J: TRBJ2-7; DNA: TGTGCCAGCAGTTTTGGGGCTTACGAGCAGTACTTC; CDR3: CASSFGAYEQYF
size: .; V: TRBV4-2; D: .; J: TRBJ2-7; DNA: TGTGCCAGCAGCCAAGGAGGAGGGGGGGTCGAGCAGTACTTC; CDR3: CASSQGGGGVEQYF
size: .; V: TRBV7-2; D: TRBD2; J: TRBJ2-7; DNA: TGTGCCAGCAGCTTGGCTAGCGGGGGGGCCTACGAGCAGTACTTC; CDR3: CASSLASGGAYEQYF
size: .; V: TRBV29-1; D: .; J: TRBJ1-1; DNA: TGCAGCGTTGCCCGGGACGGGGGAGTGGGCACTGAAGCTTTCTTT; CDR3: CSVARDGGVGTEAFF
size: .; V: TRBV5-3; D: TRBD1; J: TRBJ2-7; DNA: TGTGCCAGAAGCAATCAGGGGGAATTCGCCTACGAGCAGTACTTC; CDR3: CARSNQGEFAYEQYF
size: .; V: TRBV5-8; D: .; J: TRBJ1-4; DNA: TGTGCCAGCAGCCTGCTTCTCGCGGGTGGTAATGAAAAACTGTTTTTT; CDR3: CASSLLLAGGNEKLFF
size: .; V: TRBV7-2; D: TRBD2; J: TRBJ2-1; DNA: TGTGCCAGCAGCTTAGTAGCGGGGGGCCTTTTCGAGGGTGGTGAGCAGTTCTTC; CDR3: CASSLVAGGLFEGGEQFF
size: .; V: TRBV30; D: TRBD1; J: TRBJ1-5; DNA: TGTGCCTGGTCAGGGGGCCTTAATCAGCCCCAGCATTTT; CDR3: CAWSGGLNQPQHF
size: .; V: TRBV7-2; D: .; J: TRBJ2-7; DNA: TGTGCCAGCAGTAGAACTATCGCCTACTCCTACGAGCAGTACTTC; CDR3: CASSRTIAYSYEQYF
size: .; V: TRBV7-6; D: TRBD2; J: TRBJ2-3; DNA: TGTGCCAGCAGCTTATTGGTTACTAGCGGGAGCATCACAGATACGCAGTATTTT; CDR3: CASSLLVTSGSITDTQYF
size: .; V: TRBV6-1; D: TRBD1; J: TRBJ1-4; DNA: TGTGCCAGCATTCGACAGGGGAGGGATGAAAAACTGTTTTTT; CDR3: CASIRQGRDEKLFF
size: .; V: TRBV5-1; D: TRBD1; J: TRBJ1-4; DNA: TGCGCCAGCAGCTACGGACAGGGTCTTCGAGAAAAACTGTTTTTT; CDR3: CASSYGQGLREKLFF
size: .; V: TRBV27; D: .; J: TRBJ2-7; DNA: TGTGCCAGCAGGGCCAACGGGGAGCAGTACTTC; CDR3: CASRANGEQYF
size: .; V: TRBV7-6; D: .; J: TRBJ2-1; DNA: TGTGCCAGCAGCTCCCGGGACACAAACAATGAGCAGTTCTTC; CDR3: CASSSRDTNNEQFF
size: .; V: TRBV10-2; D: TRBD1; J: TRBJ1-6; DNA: TGCGCCAGCAGTCTGACAGGGGTGGGTTCACCCCTCCACTTT; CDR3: CASSLTGVGSPLHF
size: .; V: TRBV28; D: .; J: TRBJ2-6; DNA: TGTGCCAGCAGCCCAGGGGGGTCAGGGGCCAACGTCCTGACTTTC; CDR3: CASSPGGSGANVLTF
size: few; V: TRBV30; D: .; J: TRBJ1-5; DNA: TGTGCCTGGAGCCCAAGGTCGGGGAGGGATCAGCCCCAGCATTTT; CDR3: CAWSPRSGRDQPQHF
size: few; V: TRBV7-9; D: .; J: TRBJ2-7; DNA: TGTGCCAGCAGCCCCCGTGGCCCCTACGAGCAGTACTTC; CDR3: CASSPRGPYEQYF
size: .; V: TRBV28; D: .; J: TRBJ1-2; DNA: TGTGCCAGCAGCCCCCAAGCATCCTATGGCTACACCTTC; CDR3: CASSPQASYGYTF
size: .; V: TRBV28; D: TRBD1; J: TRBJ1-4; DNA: TGTGCCACTATCCCCGGGACAGGGGGCACTTTTGAAAAACTGTTTTTT; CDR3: CATIPGTGGTFEKLFF
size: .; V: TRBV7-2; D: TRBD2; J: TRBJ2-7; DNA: TGTGCCAGCAGCTTAGCTCCAACGGGACTAGCGGGGTACGAGCAGTACTTC; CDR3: CASSLAPTGLAGYEQYF
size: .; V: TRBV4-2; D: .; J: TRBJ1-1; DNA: TGTGCCAGCAGCGTACAGGGTTTGGACACTGAAGCTTTCTTT; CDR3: CASSVQGLDTEAFF
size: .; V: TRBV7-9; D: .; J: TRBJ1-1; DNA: TGTGCCAGCAGACGCCCGGGACAGAACACTGAAGCTTTCTTT; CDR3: CASRRPGQNTEAFF
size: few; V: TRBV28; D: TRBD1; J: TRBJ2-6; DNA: TGTGCCAGCAGTTTGGGAGACAGGGCTGGGGCCAACGTCCTGACTTTC; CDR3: CASSLGDRAGANVLTF
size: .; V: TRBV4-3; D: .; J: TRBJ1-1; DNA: TGCGCCAGCAGCTTTACCGGGATCCTGAACACTGAAGCTTTCTTT; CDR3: CASSFTGILNTEAFF
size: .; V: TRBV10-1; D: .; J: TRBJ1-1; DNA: TGCGCCAGCAGTGAGTGGCCGGGGGGTGAAGCTTTCTTT; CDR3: CASSEWPGGEAFF
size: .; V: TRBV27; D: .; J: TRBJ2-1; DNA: TGTGCCAGCAGTCGCTCCCCCAGGGGTGAGCAGTTCTTC; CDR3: CASSRSPRGEQFF
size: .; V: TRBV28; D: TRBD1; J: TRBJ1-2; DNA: TGTGCCAGCACCGCCCCCGTCTTTGGAGACTACAGGGGTTCTTCTGGCTACACCTTC; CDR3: CASTAPVFGDYRGSSGYTF
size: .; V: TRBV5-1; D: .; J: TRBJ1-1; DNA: TGCGCCAGCAGCTTGGCAGGGATGGAACTAAACACTGAAGCTTTCTTT; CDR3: CASSLAGMELNTEAFF
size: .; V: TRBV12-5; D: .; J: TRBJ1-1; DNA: TGTGCTAGTGGTTTGCTAGGCCCAGCTTTCTTT; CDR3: CASGLLGPAFF